This T cell receptor beta chain derives from a study of response to subunit inactivated influenza vaccine. The table lists this clonotype with a few counts. TCRdb called the RT-PCR reads again in MiXCR, with one record for every CDR3 protein. The sample lists about 780,000 distinct CDR3 sequences, roughly 20% occurring once. With 1 base removed from V and 8 bases from J, the gap between germline ends came to 12 bases. CDR3 length equals 15 residues. The germline V gene has CDR1 SGHTA and CDR2 FQGNSA. This chain links TRBV7-2 with TRBJ1-6; D remains ambiguous. The TCR originated in a man aged 50 or older who received an inactivated influenza vaccine. Sequenced here: PBMCs from blood, sampled less than 6 days after vaccination. CDR3 nucleotide sequence: TGTGCCAGCAGCTTAGAAGGAGGTCCCCATTCACCCCTCCACTTT. Residues: CASSLEGGPHSPLHF.